This TCR beta chain was captured by sequencing in a study of regulatory T cells in long-lasting Graves disease. Arm-PCR of CDR3 regions and iRepertoire HTBI primers were used to build TCR beta libraries. MiXCR, applied by TCRdb to the multiplex PCR reads, yields one record per CDR3 protein. The sample records about 290,000 distinct CDR3 sequences, 22% being singletons. Time point of the sample: persistent/refractory GD, antithyroid drugs over 5 years with positive TRAb. PBMCs were the source of the RNA used for TCR sequencing. V trimming: 3 bases; J trimming: 0 bases; junction bases outside the gene matches: 0. There are 14 residues in the CDR3. Germline CDR1 reads DFQATT; CDR2 reads SNEGSKA (reference sequence).

This chain links TRBV20-1 with TRBJ1-3, with 9 bases identical to TRBD1. The origin of this receptor is a female donor with Graves disease. The specimen comprised peripheral blood mononuclear cells (PBMCs), sampled when the disease was refractory, from a patient treated with antithyroid drugs. The CDR3 sequence is CSARTGGSGNTIYF. The CDR3 bases are TGCAGTGCTAGGACAGGGGGCTCTGGAAACACCATATATTTT.